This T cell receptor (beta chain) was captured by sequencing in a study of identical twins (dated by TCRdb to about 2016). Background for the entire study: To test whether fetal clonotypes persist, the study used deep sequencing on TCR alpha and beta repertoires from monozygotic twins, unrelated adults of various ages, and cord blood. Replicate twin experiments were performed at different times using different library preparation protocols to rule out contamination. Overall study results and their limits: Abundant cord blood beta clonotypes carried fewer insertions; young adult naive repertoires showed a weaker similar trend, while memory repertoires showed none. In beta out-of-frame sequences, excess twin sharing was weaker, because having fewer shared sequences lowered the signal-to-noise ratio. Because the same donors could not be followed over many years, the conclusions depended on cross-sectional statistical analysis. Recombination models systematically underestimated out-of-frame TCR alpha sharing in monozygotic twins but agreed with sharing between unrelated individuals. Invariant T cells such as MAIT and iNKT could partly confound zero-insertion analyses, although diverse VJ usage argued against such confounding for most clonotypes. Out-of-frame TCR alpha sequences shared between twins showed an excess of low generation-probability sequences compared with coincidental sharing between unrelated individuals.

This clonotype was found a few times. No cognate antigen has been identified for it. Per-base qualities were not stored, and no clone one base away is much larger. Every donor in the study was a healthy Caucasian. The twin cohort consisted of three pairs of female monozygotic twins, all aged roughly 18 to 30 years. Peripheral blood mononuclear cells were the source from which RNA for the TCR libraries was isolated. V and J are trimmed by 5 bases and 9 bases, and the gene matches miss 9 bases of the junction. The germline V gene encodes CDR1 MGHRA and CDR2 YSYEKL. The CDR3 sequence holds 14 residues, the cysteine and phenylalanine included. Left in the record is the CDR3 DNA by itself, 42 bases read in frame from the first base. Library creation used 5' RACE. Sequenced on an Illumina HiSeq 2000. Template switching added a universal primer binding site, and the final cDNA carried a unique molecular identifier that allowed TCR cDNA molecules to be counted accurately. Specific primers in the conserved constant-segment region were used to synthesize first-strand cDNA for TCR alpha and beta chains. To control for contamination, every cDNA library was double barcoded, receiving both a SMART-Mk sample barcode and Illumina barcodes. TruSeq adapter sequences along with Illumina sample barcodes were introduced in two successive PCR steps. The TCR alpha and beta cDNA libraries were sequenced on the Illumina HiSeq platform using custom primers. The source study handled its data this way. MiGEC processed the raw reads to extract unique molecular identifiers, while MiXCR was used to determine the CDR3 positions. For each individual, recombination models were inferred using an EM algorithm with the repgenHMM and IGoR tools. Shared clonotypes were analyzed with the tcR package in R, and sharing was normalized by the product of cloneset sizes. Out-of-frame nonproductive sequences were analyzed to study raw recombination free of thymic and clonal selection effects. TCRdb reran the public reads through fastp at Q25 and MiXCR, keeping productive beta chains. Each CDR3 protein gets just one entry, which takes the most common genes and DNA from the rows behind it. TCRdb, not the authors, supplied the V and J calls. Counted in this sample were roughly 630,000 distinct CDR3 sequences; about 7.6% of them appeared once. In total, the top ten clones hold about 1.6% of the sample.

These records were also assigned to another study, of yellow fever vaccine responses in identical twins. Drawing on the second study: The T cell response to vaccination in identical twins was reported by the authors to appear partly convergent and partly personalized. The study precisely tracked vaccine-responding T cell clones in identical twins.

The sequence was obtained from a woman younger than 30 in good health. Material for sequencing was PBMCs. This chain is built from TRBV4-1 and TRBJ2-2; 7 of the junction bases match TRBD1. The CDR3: CASSAPGQLWELFF. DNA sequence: TGCGCCAGCAGCGCGCCGGGACAGCTATGGGAGCTGTTTTTT.